This T cell receptor beta chain was profiled in a study of cytomegalovirus exposure and HLA in healthy donors. Broader study findings: The study carried out a later analysis of TCR beta sequences. It associated around 17,000 of them with specific HLA alleles at a false discovery rate of 0.05.

PCR involved 60 Vbeta and 13 Jbeta primers. Profiled with immunoSEQ multiplex PCR; TCRdb holds only in-frame clones, not every one. The repertoire holds about 82,000 clones, around 9.1% seen once, with about 25% in the top ten. This clone came up a few times. The antigen is unknown. CDR3 size: 13 residues. The junction had 11 bases not matched to a gene; V was cut back by 5 bases and J by 10 bases. Germline CDR1 is GTSNPN and CDR2 is SVGIG (reference sequence). V usage is TRBV30 and J usage is TRBJ1-1; 9 nucleotides line up with TRBD1. The sequenced sample was PBMCs. The receptor comes from a man aged 60 to 75 in good health and CMV-seropositive. CDR3 sequence (DNA): TGTGCCTGGTCCCTCGGGACAGGGACCGTAGCTTTCTTT. Translating it yields CAWSLGTGTVAFF.